The subject of this entry is one TCR beta chain. At the DNA level, this CDR3 is encoded by other sequences in the same sample as well. Methods used by the authors: Amplified reference gene primers provided the basis for estimating nucleated cell counts. Here immunoSEQ multiplex PCR was the method, and the copy in TCRdb shows in-frame clones only, minus some. The V and J calls and clone size are taken from that table; D and trimming were inferred from the DNA. The sample yields some 150,000 clones, 80% to 90% seen once. This record belongs to a study of blood T cell repertoires in COVID-19. About the study: The origin of the acute and convalescent COVID-19 samples was the United States, Italy and Spain. PBMCs, B-cell-depleted T cells, or T cells provided the cDNA or gDNA that made up the material.

The CDR3 spans 14 residues. The V gene's germline CDR1 is SEHNR and CDR2 FQNEAQ (reference sequence). V was clipped by 2 bases and J by 2 bases, with 6 bases between them. V and J are TRBV7-9 and TRBJ2-2; the D gene is possibly TRBD2 (5 bases). The sequencing sample was made of peripheral blood. This receptor was obtained from a man in his 70s with acute or convalescent COVID-19. The CDR3 region has the DNA TGTGCCAGCAGCTTACGGGGTAACACCGGGGAGCTGTTTTTT. This codes for CASSLRGNTGELFF.